This T cell receptor beta chain was observed in a study of neurological immune-mediated disorders. This clonotype was recorded at least ten times. From germline, CDR1 is DFQATT and CDR2 SNEGSKA (reference sequence). This CDR3 has 14 amino acids. Trimming removed 4 bases from V and 7 bases from J; junction bases left unmatched: 11. TCRdb re-derived calls from the 5' RACE reads in MiXCR, one entry per CDR3 protein. Altogether 60,000 or so distinct CDR3 sequences are present, around 3.4% being singletons, with the ten largest covering approximately 6.5%. This clonotype was sampled from a woman aged 60 to 75 with multiple sclerosis. The rearrangement joins TRBV20-1 to TRBJ2-7, with 9 bases that match TRBD2. The sequenced sample consisted of PBMCs. The CDR3 DNA sequence: TGCAGTGCTAAAGGGACTAGCAGAGCGTGGGAGCAGTACTTC. It codes for CSAKGTSRAWEQYF.